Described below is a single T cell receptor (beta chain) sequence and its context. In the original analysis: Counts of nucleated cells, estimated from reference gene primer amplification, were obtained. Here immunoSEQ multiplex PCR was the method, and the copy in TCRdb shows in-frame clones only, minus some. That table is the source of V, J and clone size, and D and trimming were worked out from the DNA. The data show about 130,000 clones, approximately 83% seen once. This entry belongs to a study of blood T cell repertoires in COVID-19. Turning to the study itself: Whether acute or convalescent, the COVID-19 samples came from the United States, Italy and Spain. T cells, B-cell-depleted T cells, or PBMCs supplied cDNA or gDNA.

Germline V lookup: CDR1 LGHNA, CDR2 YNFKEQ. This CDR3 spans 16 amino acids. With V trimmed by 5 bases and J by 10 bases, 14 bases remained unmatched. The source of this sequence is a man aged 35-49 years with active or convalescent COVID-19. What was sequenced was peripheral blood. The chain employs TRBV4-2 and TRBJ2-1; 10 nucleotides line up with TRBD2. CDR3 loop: CASSGRERGGVQEQFF. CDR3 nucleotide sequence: TGTGCCAGCAGCGGAAGAGAGCGGGGGGGCGTACAGGAGCAGTTCTTC.